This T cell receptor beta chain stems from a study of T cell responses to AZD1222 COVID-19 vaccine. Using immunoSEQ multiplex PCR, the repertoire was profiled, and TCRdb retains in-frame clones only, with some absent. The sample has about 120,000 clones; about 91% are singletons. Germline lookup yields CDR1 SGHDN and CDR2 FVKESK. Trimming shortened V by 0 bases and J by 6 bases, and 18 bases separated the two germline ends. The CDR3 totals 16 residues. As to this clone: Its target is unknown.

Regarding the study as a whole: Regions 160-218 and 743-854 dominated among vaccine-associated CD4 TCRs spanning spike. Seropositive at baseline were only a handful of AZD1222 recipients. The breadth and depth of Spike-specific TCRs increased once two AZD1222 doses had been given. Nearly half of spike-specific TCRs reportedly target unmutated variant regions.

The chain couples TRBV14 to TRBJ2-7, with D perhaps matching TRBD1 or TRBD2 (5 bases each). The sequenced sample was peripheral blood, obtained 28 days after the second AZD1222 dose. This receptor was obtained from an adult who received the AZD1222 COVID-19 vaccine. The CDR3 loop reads CASSQDYWGIGSEQYF. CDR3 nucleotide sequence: TGTGCCAGCAGCCAAGATTATTGGGGGATTGGGAGCGAGCAGTACTTC.